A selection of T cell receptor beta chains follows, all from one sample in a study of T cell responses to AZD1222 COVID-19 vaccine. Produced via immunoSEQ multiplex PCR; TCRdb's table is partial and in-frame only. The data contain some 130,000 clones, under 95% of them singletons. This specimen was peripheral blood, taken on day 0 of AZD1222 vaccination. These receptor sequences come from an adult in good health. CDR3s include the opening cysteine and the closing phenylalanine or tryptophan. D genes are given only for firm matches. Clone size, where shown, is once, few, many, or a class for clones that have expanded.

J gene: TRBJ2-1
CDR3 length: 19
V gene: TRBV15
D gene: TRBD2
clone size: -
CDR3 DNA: TGTGCCACCAGCAGAGATTACGGGACTAGCGGGGTCGGGGCCAATGAGCAGTTCTTC
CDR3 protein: CATSRDYGTSGVGANEQFF

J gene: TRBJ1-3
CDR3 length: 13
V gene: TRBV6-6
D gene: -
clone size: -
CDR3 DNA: TGTGCCAGCAGTTACCCAGGGGAAAACACCATATATTTT
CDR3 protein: CASSYPGENTIYF

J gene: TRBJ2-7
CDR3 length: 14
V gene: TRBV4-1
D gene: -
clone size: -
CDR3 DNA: TGCGCCAGCAGCCAAGCTTGGAGCTCCTACGAGCAGTACTTC
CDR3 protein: CASSQAWSSYEQYF

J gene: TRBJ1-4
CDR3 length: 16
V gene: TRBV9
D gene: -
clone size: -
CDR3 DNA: TGTGCCAGCAGTCGAGAATACGGGGGTAGAAATGAAAAACTGTTTTTT
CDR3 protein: CASSREYGGRNEKLFF

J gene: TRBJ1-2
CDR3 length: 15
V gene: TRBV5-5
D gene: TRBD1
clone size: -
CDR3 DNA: TGTGCCAGCAGCTTCCTCGGGACAGCTAACTATGGCTACACCTTC
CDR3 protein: CASSFLGTANYGYTF

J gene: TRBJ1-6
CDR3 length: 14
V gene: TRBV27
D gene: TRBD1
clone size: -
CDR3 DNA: TGTGCCAGCACCGCGGGGACAGCCAATTCACCCCTCCACTTT
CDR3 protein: CASTAGTANSPLHF

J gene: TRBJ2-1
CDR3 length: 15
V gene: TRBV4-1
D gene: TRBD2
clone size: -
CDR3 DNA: TGCGCCAGCAGCCTTGGGACTAGCGGGAGTAGCGAGCAGTTCTTC
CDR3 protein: CASSLGTSGSSEQFF

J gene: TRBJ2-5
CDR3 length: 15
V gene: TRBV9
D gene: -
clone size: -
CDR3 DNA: TGTGCCAGCAGCGCCCAGGCCCTAACGGGAGAGACCCAGTACTTC
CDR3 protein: CASSAQALTGETQYF

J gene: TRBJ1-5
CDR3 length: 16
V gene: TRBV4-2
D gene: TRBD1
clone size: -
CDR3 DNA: TGTGCCAGCAGCCAGACGGACAGGGGGAGCAATCAGCCCCAGCATTTT
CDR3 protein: CASSQTDRGSNQPQHF

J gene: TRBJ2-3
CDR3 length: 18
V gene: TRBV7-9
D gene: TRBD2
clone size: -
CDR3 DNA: TGTGCCAGCAGCTTAGCTCCTAGCGGGAGTTTCAGCACAGATACGCAGTATTTT
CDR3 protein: CASSLAPSGSFSTDTQYF

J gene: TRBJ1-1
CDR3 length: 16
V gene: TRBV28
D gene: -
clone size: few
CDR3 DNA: TGTGCCAGCAGTTTATTCCTACTACGGGGTACTCCTGAAGCTTTCTTT
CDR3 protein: CASSLFLLRGTPEAFF

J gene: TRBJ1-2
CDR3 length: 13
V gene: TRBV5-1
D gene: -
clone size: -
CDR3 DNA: TGCGCCAGCAGGTCCGGGGAAAACTATGGCTACACCTTC
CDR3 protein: CASRSGENYGYTF

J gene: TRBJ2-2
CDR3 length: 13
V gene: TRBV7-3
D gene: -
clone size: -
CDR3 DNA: TGTGCCAGCAGCCTAATGAACACCGGGGAGCTGTTTTTT
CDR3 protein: CASSLMNTGELFF

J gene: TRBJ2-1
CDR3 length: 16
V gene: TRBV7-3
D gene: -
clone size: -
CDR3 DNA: TGTGCCAGCAGCTTAGTTGGCGGGACCTCCTACAATGAGCAGTTCTTC
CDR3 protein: CASSLVGGTSYNEQFF

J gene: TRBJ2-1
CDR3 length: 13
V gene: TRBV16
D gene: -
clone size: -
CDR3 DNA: TGTGCCAGCAGCCCTCGAGAGGCCAATGAGCAGTTCTTC
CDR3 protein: CASSPREANEQFF

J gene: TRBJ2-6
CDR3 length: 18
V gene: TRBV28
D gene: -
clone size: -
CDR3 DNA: TGTGCCAGCAGCCGACCTGCAAGGACACTCTCTGGGGCCAACGTCCTGACTTTC
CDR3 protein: CASSRPARTLSGANVLTF

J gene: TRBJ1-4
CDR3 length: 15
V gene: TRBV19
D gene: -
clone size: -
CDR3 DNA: TGTGCCAGTACCTTCCAGCAGGGGACCTATGAAAAACTGTTTTTT
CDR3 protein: CASTFQQGTYEKLFF

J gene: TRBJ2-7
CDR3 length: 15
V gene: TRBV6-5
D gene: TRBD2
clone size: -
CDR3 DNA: TGTGCCAGCAGTTACTCGAGGTTAGCGGGGAACGAGCAGTACTTC
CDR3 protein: CASSYSRLAGNEQYF

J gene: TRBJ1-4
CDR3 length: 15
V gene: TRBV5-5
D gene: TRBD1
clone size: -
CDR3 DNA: TGTGCCAGCAGCCTAGGGACAGGGACGAATGAAAAACTGTTTTTT
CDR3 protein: CASSLGTGTNEKLFF

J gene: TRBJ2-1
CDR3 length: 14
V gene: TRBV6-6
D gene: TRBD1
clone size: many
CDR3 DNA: TGTGCCACGACGCCGGGACAGGGCACCAATGAGCAGTTCTTC
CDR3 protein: CATTPGQGTNEQFF

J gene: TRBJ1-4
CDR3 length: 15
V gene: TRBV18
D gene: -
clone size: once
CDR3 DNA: TGTGCCAGCTCTCTCCAGGGAGGCCTTAATGAAAAACTGTTTTTT
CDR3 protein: CASSLQGGLNEKLFF

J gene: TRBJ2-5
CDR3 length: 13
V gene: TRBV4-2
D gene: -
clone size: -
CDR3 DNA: TGTGCCAGCAGCCAAGGAGGAGAGGGAACCCAGTACTTC
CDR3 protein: CASSQGGEGTQYF

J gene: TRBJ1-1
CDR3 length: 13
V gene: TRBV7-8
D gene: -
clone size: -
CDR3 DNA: TGTGCCAGCAGCTTATCAGGGAGCACTGAAGCTTTCTTT
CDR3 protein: CASSLSGSTEAFF

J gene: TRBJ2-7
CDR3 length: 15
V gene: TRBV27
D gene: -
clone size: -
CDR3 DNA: TGTGCCAGCACCCAGACCGGGGGCTCCTCCTACGAGCAGTACTTC
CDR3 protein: CASTQTGGSSYEQYF

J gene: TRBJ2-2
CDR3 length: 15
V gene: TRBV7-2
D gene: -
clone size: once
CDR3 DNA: TGTGCCAGTAGCAAGACAGGACGAGCCTCCGGGGAGCTGTTTTTT
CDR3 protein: CASSKTGRASGELFF

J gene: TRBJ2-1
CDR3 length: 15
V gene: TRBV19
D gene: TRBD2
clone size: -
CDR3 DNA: TGTGCCAGTAGCAAAACGGCGGCGGGAGTCTATGAGCAGTTCTTC
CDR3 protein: CASSKTAAGVYEQFF

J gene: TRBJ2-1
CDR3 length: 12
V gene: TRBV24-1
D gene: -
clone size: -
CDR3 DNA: TGTGCCACCAGTGATGTCAGGGATGAGCAGTTCTTC
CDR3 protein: CATSDVRDEQFF

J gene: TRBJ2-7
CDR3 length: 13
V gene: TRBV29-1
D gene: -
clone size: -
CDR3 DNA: TGCAGCGTCGGACAGACGGTTTCTTACGAGCAGTACTTC
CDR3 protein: CSVGQTVSYEQYF

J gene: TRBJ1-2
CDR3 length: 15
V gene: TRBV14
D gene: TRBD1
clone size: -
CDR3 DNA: TGTGCCAGCAGCCCAGTACAGGGGCGCCCCTATGGCTACACCTTC
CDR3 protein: CASSPVQGRPYGYTF

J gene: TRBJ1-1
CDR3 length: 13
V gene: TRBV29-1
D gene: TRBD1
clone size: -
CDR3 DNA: TGCAGCGTGGGGGACAGATCGAACACTGAAGCTTTCTTT
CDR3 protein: CSVGDRSNTEAFF

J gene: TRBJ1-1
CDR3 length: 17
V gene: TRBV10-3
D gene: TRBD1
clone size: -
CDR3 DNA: TGTGCCATCAGTGACCTGGGACAGGGGGCGCTGGGCACTGAAGCTTTCTTT
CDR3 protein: CAISDLGQGALGTEAFF

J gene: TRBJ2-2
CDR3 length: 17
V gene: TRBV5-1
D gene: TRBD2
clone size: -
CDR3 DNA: TGCGCCAGCAGCATGGGACTAGCGGGACTCAACACCGGGGAGCTGTTTTTT
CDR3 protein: CASSMGLAGLNTGELFF

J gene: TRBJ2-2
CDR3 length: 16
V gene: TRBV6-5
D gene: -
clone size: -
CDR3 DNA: TGTGCCAGCAGTTACATCAGGCTGAGGTCCACCGGGGAGCTGTTTTTT
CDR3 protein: CASSYIRLRSTGELFF

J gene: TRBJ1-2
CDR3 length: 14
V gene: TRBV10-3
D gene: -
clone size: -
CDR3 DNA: TGTGCCATCAGTGATCGGGACACCTCCTATGGCTACACCTTC
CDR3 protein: CAISDRDTSYGYTF

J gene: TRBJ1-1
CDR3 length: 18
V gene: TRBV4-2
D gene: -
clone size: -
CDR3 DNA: TGTGCCAGCAGCCAACCGGGGGGTGGTAGGGGAGGAGGCACTGAAGCTTTCTTT
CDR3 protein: CASSQPGGGRGGGTEAFF

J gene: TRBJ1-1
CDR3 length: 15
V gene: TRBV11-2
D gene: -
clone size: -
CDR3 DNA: TGTGCCAGCAGCTTAGTGGGACACCTGAACACTGAAGCTTTCTTT
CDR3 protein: CASSLVGHLNTEAFF

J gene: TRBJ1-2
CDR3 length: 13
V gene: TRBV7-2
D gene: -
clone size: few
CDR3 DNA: TGTGCCAGCAGCTTTGAGACCTACTATGGCTACACCTTC
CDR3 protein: CASSFETYYGYTF

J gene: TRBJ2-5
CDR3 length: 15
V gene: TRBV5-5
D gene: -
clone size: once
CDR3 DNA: TGTGCCAGCACCCGGATGATAGCGTCTCAAGAGACCCAGTACTTC
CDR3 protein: CASTRMIASQETQYF

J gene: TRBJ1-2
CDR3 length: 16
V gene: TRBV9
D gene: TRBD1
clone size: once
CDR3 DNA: TGTGCCAGCAGCGTAGGCAGGGGGCTGGTTAACTATGGCTACACCTTC
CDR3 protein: CASSVGRGLVNYGYTF